The present T cell receptor beta chain was sequenced within a study of blood T cell repertoires in COVID-19. Across the whole study: Italy, Spain and the United States were the sources of the convalescent and acute COVID-19 samples. PBMCs, B-cell-depleted T cells, or T cells provided the cDNA or gDNA that made up the material.

Unmatched junction bases numbered 10, after V lost 11 bases and J lost 6 bases. In germline, CDR1 is LNHDA, CDR2 SQIVND (reference sequence). This CDR3 is 13 amino acids long. In the source study's methods: Estimated nucleated cell counts came from reference gene primer amplification. Produced via immunoSEQ multiplex PCR; TCRdb's table is partial and in-frame only. The D gene and trimming were derived from the DNA, and the V and J assignments and clone size from that table. The sample includes some 150,000 clones, approximately 80% of them seen just once. This clone was counted only a few times. The chain has TRBV19 and TRBJ2-3, with 8 bases fitting TRBD2. The sample was peripheral blood. This clonotype was obtained from a woman aged 45-60 years in a cohort sampled during active or convalescent COVID-19. As DNA, the CDR3 is TGTGCCTCAGCGGGGGCCGACAAGGATACGCAGTATTTT. This gives the protein CASAGADKDTQYF.